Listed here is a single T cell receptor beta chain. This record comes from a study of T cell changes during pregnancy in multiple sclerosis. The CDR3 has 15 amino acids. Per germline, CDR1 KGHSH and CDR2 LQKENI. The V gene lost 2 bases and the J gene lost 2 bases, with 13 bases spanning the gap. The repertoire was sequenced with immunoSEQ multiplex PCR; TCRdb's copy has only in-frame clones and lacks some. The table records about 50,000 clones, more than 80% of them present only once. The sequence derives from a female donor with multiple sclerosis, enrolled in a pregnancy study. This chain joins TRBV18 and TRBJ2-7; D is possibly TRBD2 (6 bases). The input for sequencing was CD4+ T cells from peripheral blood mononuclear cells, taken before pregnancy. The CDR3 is CASSPGPPGAYEQYF. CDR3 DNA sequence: TGTGCCAGCTCACCAGGGCCTCCGGGGGCCTACGAGCAGTACTTC.